The T cell receptor beta chain described here comes from a study of CD8 T cells in ankylosing spondylitis (TCRdb year 2017). General notes on the study: To find TCR variants linked to disease, the study profiled T cell receptor beta repertoires in ankylosing spondylitis patients and healthy donors. Peripheral blood was sampled, and synovial fluid was additionally collected from ankylosing spondylitis patients. The whole study cohort included over 85 healthy donors and under 30 ankylosing spondylitis patients.

CDR1 and CDR2, per the germline V gene (reference sequence), are SEHNR and FQNEAQ. Trimmed from V: 0 bases; trimmed from J: 14 bases; junction bases lacking a gene match: 6. The CDR3 goes from the cysteine to the phenylalanine over 14 residues. Just CDR3 DNA is preserved here, 42 bases in frame from base 1. General study outcomes and caveats: Some of the motif variants had been reported before in the synovial fluid and blood of reactive arthritis patients, a finding that suggests common disease-initiation mechanisms. A TCR beta motif made up of several highly homologous amino acid variants appeared to be characteristic of blood from ankylosing spondylitis patients. The disease-linked clones were reported as significantly enriched in matched synovial fluid samples from ankylosing spondylitis patients. The disease-linked clones showed a CD8+ phenotype and occurred at relatively low frequencies in peripheral blood.

The instrument given in TCRdb is Illumina HiSeq 2500. TCR beta libraries were prepared by quantitative 5'-RACE with molecular barcodes. On the study's bioinformatics: To identify disease-linked TCR variants, a new computational method was used, one built on a probabilistic model of VDJ rearrangement. TCRdb's own reprocessing of the public reads used fastp at Q25 and MiXCR and kept productive beta chains. Each CDR3 protein gets just one entry, which takes the most common genes and DNA from the rows behind it. It is TCRdb's table, rather than the study itself, that gives the V and J calls and clone size. Counted in this sample were 200,000 to 250,000 distinct CDR3 sequences; roughly 10% of them appeared once. Of the sample, roughly 6.8% is held by the ten largest clones. This clonotype was detected a few times. Its specific antigen is unknown. No qualities accompany the bases; no much larger clone lies one base away.

What was sequenced was blood, either unsorted or a sorted T cell fraction (not recorded which). This receptor was taken from a male donor with ankylosing spondylitis or in good health (not recorded which). The chain is assembled from TRBV7-9 and TRBJ2-4, with 11 bases aligning to TRBD2. The CDR3 in this case is CASSLAASGGQEYF. In nucleotide form, the sequence is TGTGCCAGCAGCTTAGCGGCTAGCGGGGGGCAGGAGTACTTC.